A single sample gave rise to the 27 T cell receptor beta chains below, sequenced in a study of T-cell reconstitution after alpha-beta-depleted transplantation in children. Unique molecular identifiers were incorporated into the prepared TCRbeta library. TCRdb analysed the PCR reads with MiXCR anew, one entry per CDR3 protein. The sample shows about 610,000 distinct CDR3 sequences, roughly a tenth of them seen only once. The sample was PBMCs from the stem cell graft donor, taken from the stem cell graft. These TCRs come from a human donor who donated a stem cell graft to a child with acute myeloid leukemia.

This clonotype has a handful of counts. The rearrangement uses TRBV5-8 and TRBJ1-2; 7 bases are a match to TRBD1. The CDR3 sequence is 15 residues long. Germline assignment: CDR1 SGHTS and CDR2 YDEGEE. Trimming at V came to 7 bases and at J to 7 bases, leaving 16 bases not matched to a gene. The CDR3 region is CASRRSRQGVLGYTF. CDR3 DNA: TGTGCCAGCCGGAGGTCGCGGCAGGGGGTTCTTGGCTACACCTTC.

In its sample, this clonotype was seen a few times. The chain uses TRBV9 and TRBJ2-1; 7 bases match TRBD1. V lost 4 bases, J lost 1 base, and 5 bases stayed unmatched. Germline CDR1 is SGDLS and CDR2 is YYNGEE. This CDR3 has 15 residues. The CDR3 here is CASSITGQSYNEQFF. CDR3 DNA sequence: TGTGCCAGCAGCATAACGGGACAGTCCTACAATGAGCAGTTCTTC.

This clonotype was observed a few times. The chain has TRBV6-2 or TRBV6-3 and TRBJ1-2, with D perhaps matching TRBD1 (6 bases). The CDR3 is made up of 13 amino acids. Germline V gene lookup returns CDR1 MNHEY and CDR2 SVGEGT. V gave up 3 bases and J gave up 8 bases, with 13 bases separating them. CDR3 sequence reads: CASSYTGQIGYTF. The CDR3 DNA reads TGTGCCAGCAGTTATACAGGGCAAATCGGCTACACCTTC.

In its sample, this clonotype was seen a few times. The chain employs TRBV12-3 or TRBV12-4 and TRBJ1-4; D gene uncertain. Trimming left V 5 bases short and J 0 bases short, with 10 bases between. The CDR3 has 15 amino acids. CDR3 amino acids: CASSQAATTNEKLFF. CDR3 DNA sequence: TGTGCCAGCAGTCAGGCCGCCACAACTAATGAAAAACTGTTTTTT.

This clonotype was observed a handful of times. This chain joins TRBV6-1 and TRBJ2-7, with 8 bases aligning to TRBD2. V was pared by 8 bases and J by 3 bases, with 12 bases of the junction left unmatched. This CDR3 has 15 amino acids. From germline, CDR1 is MNHNS and CDR2 SASEGT. The CDR3 DNA reads as TGTGCCAGCCTTGCCGGGGGGGTCTCACGCTACGAGCAGTACTTC. It translates to CASLAGGVSRYEQYF.

The V and J genes are TRBV29-1 and TRBJ2-1; D is unresolved. CDR1 SQVTM and CDR2 ANQGSEA come from the germline V gene. CDR3 length equals 13 residues. Deletions cut 4 bases from V and 3 bases from J, with 10 bases between. The CDR3: CSVVARGYNEQFF. The CDR3 coding sequence is TGCAGCGTTGTGGCGCGCGGCTACAATGAGCAGTTCTTC.

This clonotype occurred a few times. The chain employs TRBV20-1 and TRBJ2-6; 7 positions match TRBD1. V trimming: 0 bases; J trimming: 1 base; junction bases outside the gene matches: 6. CDR3 size: 17 residues. CDR1 and CDR2 from the germline V gene are DFQATT and SNEGSKA (reference sequence). CDR3 amino acids: CSARDQTGDSGANVLTF. The DNA for the CDR3 is TGCAGTGCTAGAGATCAAACAGGGGATTCTGGGGCCAACGTCCTGACTTTC.

This chain uses TRBV6-1 with TRBJ1-1; D call uncertain. This CDR3 spans 15 amino acids. Germline V gene lookup returns CDR1 MNHNS and CDR2 SASEGT. V lost 5 bases, J lost 1 base, and 14 bases lay in between. In DNA form, the CDR3 reads TGTGCCAGCAGTCCTCCTAAGCAGTCGAACACTGAAGCTTTCTTT. Its translation is CASSPPKQSNTEAFF.

V and J are TRBV15 and TRBJ1-5; D may be TRBD1 (5 bases). CDR3 size: 16 residues. Per the germline V gene, CDR1 is LNHNV and CDR2 is YYDKDF (reference sequence). V dropped 0 bases and J dropped 7 bases, with 16 bases sitting between them. In DNA form, the CDR3 reads TGTGCCACCAGCAGAGATCATGGGGCCCTAGGGCAGCCCCAGCATTTT. Translating gives CATSRDHGALGQPQHF.

The sample holds a few counts of this clonotype. The chain employs TRBV20-1 and TRBJ1-2, with 10 bases fitting TRBD1. Germline V CDR1 and CDR2: DFQATT, SNEGSKA (reference sequence). The CDR3 length is 17 residues. V gave up 1 base and J gave up 5 bases; unmatched junction bases: 13. CDR3 coding DNA: TGCAGTGCTAGAGGGGCGGGACAGGGGACAAACCATTATGGCTACACCTTC. This gives the protein CSARGAGQGTNHYGYTF.

This clonotype was recorded a few times. The chain couples TRBV20-1 to TRBJ2-3, with 12 bases that match TRBD2. The CDR3 totals 15 residues. Germline-derived CDR1 and CDR2 are DFQATT and SNEGSKA (reference sequence). V lost 5 bases and J lost 7; bases outside the gene matches: 10. The CDR3 nucleotides are TGCAGTGCTCCAAGGACTAGCGGGGCCGGGAATACGCAGTATTTT. It translates to CSAPRTSGAGNTQYF.

There are many counts of this clonotype. V is TRBV28 and J is TRBJ1-6, with 11 nucleotides matching TRBD1. V lost 7 bases and J lost 5; bases outside the gene matches: 10. Germline CDR1 MDHEN, CDR2 SYDVKM. This CDR3 has 17 residues. CDR3 coding DNA: TGTGCCAGCACCCGGAGGACAGGGGGCGTTCATAATTCACCCCTCCACTTT. Amino acids: CASTRRTGGVHNSPLHF.

This chain connects TRBV4-3 to TRBJ2-3; D unclear. The CDR3 totals 17 residues. Trimming took off 4 bases at V and 1 base at J, with 18 bases between the two ends. CDR1 and CDR2 from the germline V gene are LGHNA and YSLEER. CDR3 protein: CASSRLRAVWGTDTQYF. The CDR3 DNA follows: TGCGCCAGCAGCCGCCTACGGGCAGTTTGGGGCACAGATACGCAGTATTTT.

This clonotype has ten or more counts. J is TRBJ2-4 and V is TRBV20-1, with D possibly matching TRBD2 (5 bases). This CDR3 has 16 residues. V lost 0 bases and J lost 1, with 13 bases in between. Germline-derived CDR1 and CDR2 are DFQATT and SNEGSKA (reference sequence). The CDR3 reads CSARDLRGGAKNIQYF. For the CDR3, the DNA is TGCAGTGCTAGAGATCTCCGGGGTGGGGCCAAAAACATTCAGTACTTC.

The chain employs TRBV7-2 and TRBJ1-2; no firm D call. Trimming shortened V by 1 base and J by 8 bases, and 8 bases separated the two germline ends. This CDR3 spans 12 amino acids. The germline CDR1 and CDR2 sequences are SGHTA and FQGNSA. CDR3 sequence reads: CASSLDGRGYTF. The CDR3 bases are TGTGCCAGCAGCTTAGATGGAAGGGGCTACACCTTC.

Points on this clonotype: This may be a read error, as it is one base from a much larger clone. The chain carries TRBV12-3 or TRBV12-4 and TRBJ2-1, with D perhaps matching TRBD1 or TRBD2 (5 bases each). The CDR3 is 17 amino acids. Written as DNA, the CDR3 is TGTGCCAACAGTTCCCAAAAGGCCTGGGGGTCCTACAATGAGCAGTTCTTC. Protein product: CANSSQKAWGSYNEQFF.

This clonotype showed up just a few times. This chain connects TRBV6-1 to TRBJ2-1; TRBD2 matches 10 bases. CDR1 is MNHNS, CDR2 SASEGT, per germline. The CDR3 is 17 amino acids. V shed 4 bases and J 5 bases; nucleotides not matched to a gene: 11. DNA for the CDR3: TGTGCCAGCAGTGGAAGAGACCTAGCGGGAGCCCACAATGAGCAGTTCTTC. Protein product: CASSGRDLAGAHNEQFF.

This clonotype was detected ten times or more. The rearrangement joins TRBV6-5 to TRBJ2-7, with D perhaps matching TRBD1 (5 bases). V lost 4 bases, J lost 3 bases, and 10 bases lay in between. Germline V gives CDR1 MNHEY, CDR2 SVGAGI. The CDR3 has 13 amino acids. Written as DNA, the CDR3 is TGTGCCAGCAGTTTGTCCGACAGCTACGAGCAGTACTTC. This translates into CASSLSDSYEQYF.

In its sample, this clonotype was seen many times. The chain joins TRBV6-5 to TRBJ1-1, with D hard to call. The V and J ends lost 7 bases and 5 bases respectively, with 8 bases between them. The CDR3 is 11 residues long. From germline, CDR1 is MNHEY and CDR2 SVGAGI. As DNA, the CDR3 is TGTGCCAGCAAGACACGGACTGAAGCTTTCTTT. Residues: CASKTRTEAFF.

This clonotype was picked up a small number of times. This chain connects TRBV20-1 to TRBJ2-2; TRBD2 might be the D (6 bases). Trimming took off 2 bases at V and 5 bases at J, with 18 bases between the two ends. From germline, CDR1 is DFQATT and CDR2 SNEGSKA (reference sequence). CDR3 length: 16 amino acids. The CDR3 loop reads CSARRSGLRGTGELFF. The CDR3 DNA reads as TGCAGTGCTAGAAGAAGCGGGCTGAGGGGTACCGGGGAGCTGTTTTTT.

This clonotype was picked up many times. This chain uses TRBV20-1 with TRBJ2-1; D not resolved. The V end was cut by 0 bases, the J end by 9 bases, with 15 bases between. From germline, CDR1 is DFQATT and CDR2 SNEGSKA (reference sequence). The CDR3 length is 14 residues. DNA for the CDR3: TGCAGTGCTAGAGATCCCGTCCGGGTTCCTGAGCAGTTCTTC. It translates to CSARDPVRVPEQFF.

This clonotype was counted many times. The rearrangement links TRBV3-1 to TRBJ2-7; 8 nucleotides align to TRBD1. CDR3 length: 16 residues. Germline lookup yields CDR1 LGHDT and CDR2 YNNKEL (reference sequence). The junction had 10 bases not matched to a gene; V was cut back by 4 bases and J by 2 bases. The CDR3 nucleotides read TGTGCCAGCAGCCCTCCGGACAGGGTCCGAACCTACGAGCAGTACTTC. Translation: CASSPPDRVRTYEQYF.

The gene calls are TRBV20-1 and TRBJ2-7, with D maybe TRBD1 (6 bases). Trimming stripped 1 base from V and 2 bases from J, with 15 bases between. The CDR3 consists of 15 residues. Germline CDR1 reads DFQATT; CDR2 reads SNEGSKA (reference sequence). Written as DNA, the CDR3 is TGCAGTGCTAGAGCGCTTCAGGGGTCAGCCTACGAGCAGTACTTC. It encodes CSARALQGSAYEQYF.

This clonotype was seen more than once but under ten times. The rearrangement joins TRBV12-3 or TRBV12-4 to TRBJ2-3, with unresolved D. The CDR3 consists of 11 residues. Trimming removed 7 bases from V and 7 bases from J, with 9 bases in between. The CDR3 reads CASTPANTQYF. CDR3 sequence (DNA): TGTGCCAGCACTCCGGCAAATACGCAGTATTTT.

This clonotype was observed a handful of times. The chain is built from TRBV7-9 and TRBJ2-3, with a tentative D call TRBD2 (6 bases). This CDR3 comprises 16 residues. Germline CDR1 reads SEHNR; CDR2 reads FQNEAQ (reference sequence). V shed 3 bases and J shed 5 bases, with 18 bases lying between them. Written as DNA, the CDR3 is TGTGCCAGCAGCTTGGTACGGGACTTTCAGGGAGATACGCAGTATTTT. Translating it yields CASSLVRDFQGDTQYF.

This clonotype was seen many times. The chain carries TRBV18 and TRBJ2-3; D unclear. The CDR3 is 15 residues long. Germline V gene lookup returns CDR1 KGHSH and CDR2 LQKENI. Trimming took 5 bases from V and 4 from J, leaving 16 bases between them. The CDR3 coding sequence is TGTGCCAGCTCAGACCGGCTCCGCGGTGCAGATACGCAGTATTTT. As protein: CASSDRLRGADTQYF.

This clonotype was observed a handful of times. J is TRBJ1-1 and V is TRBV3-1; D possibly corresponds to TRBD1 (5 bases). Trimming took 0 bases from V and 4 from J, leaving 15 bases between them. The germline V gene has CDR1 LGHDT and CDR2 YNNKEL (reference sequence). The CDR3 sequence is 16 residues long. The DNA of the CDR3 is TGTGCCAGCAGCCAAGATCGTGGGACCCTGGGCACTGAAGCTTTCTTT. It translates to CASSQDRGTLGTEAFF.